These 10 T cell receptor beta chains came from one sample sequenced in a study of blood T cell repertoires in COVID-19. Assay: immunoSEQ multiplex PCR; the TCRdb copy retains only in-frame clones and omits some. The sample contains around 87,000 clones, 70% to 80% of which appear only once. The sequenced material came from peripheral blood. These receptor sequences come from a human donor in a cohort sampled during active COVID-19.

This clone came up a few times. CDR3 loop: CASRGTANQPQHF. CDR3 bases: TGTGCCAGTAGGGGGACAGCCAATCAGCCCCAGCATTTT. This chain connects TRBV19 to TRBJ1-5; TRBD1 aligns across 7 bases. Germline V gene sequence: CDR1 LNHDA, CDR2 SQIVND (reference sequence). V shed 6 bases, J shed 3 bases, and the junction held 2 bases outside the gene matches. The CDR3 contains 13 residues.

CDR3 DNA: TGTGCCAGCGGACAGGGTGGGTACGAGCAGTACTTC. Its translation is CASGQGGYEQYF. The rearrangement links TRBV6-5 to TRBJ2-7; TRBD1 matches 8 bases. J lost 4 bases, V lost 8 bases, and 4 bases had no gene match. Per germline, CDR1 MNHEY and CDR2 SVGAGI. CDR3 length: 12 residues.

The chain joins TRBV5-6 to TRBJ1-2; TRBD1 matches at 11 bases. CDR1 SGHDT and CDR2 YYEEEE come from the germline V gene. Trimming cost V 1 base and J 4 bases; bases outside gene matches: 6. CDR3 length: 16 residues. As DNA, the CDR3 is TGTGCCAGCAGCTTGAGGACAGGGGGCGTTGCCTATGGCTACACCTTC. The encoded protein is CASSLRTGGVAYGYTF.

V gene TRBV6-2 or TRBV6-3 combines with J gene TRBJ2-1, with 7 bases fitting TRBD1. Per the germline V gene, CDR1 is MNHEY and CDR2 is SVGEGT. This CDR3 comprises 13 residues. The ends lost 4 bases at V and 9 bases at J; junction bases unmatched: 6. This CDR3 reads CASSFTAGGEQFF. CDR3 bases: TGTGCCAGCAGTTTTACCGCAGGGGGTGAGCAGTTCTTC.

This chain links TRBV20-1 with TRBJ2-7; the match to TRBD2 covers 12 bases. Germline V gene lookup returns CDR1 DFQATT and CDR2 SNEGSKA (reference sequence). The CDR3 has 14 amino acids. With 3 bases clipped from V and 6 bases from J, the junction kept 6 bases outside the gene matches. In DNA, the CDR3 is TGCAGTGCTAGTCAGACTAGCGGGGGTGCCGAGCAGTACTTC. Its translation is CSASQTSGGAEQYF.

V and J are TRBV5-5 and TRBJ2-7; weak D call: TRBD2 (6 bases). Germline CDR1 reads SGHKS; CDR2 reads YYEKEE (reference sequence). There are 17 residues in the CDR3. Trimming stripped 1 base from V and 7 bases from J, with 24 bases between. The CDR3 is CASSLSFPGGRPGEQYF. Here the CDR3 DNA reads TGTGCCAGCAGCTTGTCATTCCCCGGGGGACGACCTGGTGAGCAGTACTTC.

The CDR3 sequence: CASSLGTGKTKFSPLHF. The CDR3 coding sequence is TGTGCCAGCAGTTTAGGGACAGGAAAAACCAAATTTTCACCCCTCCACTTT. The chain is built from TRBV28 and TRBJ1-6; 8 bases agree with TRBD1. CDR1 is MDHEN and CDR2 is SYDVKM in the germline V gene. The CDR3 extends over 17 amino acids. Trimming at V came to 2 bases and at J to 9 bases, leaving 12 bases not matched to a gene.

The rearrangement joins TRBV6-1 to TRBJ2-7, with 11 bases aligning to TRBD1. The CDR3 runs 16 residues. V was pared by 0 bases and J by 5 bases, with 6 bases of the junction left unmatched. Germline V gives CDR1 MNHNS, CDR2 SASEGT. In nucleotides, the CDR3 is TGTGCCAGCAGTGAAGCGCAAGGACAGGGGGCTGACGAGCAGTACTTC. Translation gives CASSEAQGQGADEQYF.

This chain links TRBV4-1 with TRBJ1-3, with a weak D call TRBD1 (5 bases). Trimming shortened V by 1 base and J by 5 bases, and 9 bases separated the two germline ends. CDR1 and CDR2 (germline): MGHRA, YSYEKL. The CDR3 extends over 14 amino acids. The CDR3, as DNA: TGCGCCAGCAGCCAAGGGGGCCTCCGAAACACCATATATTTT. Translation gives CASSQGGLRNTIYF.

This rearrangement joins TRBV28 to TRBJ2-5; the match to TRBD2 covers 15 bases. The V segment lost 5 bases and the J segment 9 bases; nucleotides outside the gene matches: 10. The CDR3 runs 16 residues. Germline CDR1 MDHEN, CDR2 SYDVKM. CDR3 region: CASSLRTSGGAGSQYF. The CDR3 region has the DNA TGTGCCAGCAGTCTAAGGACTAGCGGGGGGGCGGGGTCCCAGTACTTC.